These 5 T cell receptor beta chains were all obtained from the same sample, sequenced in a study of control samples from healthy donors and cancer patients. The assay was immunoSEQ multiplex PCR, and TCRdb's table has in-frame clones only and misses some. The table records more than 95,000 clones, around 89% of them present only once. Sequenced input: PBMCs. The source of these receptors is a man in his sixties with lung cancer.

As DNA, the CDR3 is TGTGCCAGCAGTGATAGAGCAACTAATGAAAAACTGTTTTTT. Residues: CASSDRATNEKLFF. The rearrangement joins TRBV2 to TRBJ1-4; no reliable D call. From germline, CDR1 is SNHLY and CDR2 FYNNEI. CDR3 size: 14 residues. The V end lost 3 bases, the J end lost 0 bases, and 5 bases lay between the germline ends.

CDR3 DNA sequence: TGTGCCAGCAGCTTAAGTAGTAGTGGCAGCCAGACCCAGTACTTC. This sequence encodes CASSLSSSGSQTQYF. The chain employs TRBV7-3 and TRBJ2-5; no clear D gene. Trimming left V 1 base short and J 6 bases short, with 15 bases between. This CDR3 region has 15 residues. Germline assignment: CDR1 SGHTA and CDR2 FQGTGA.

The CDR3 here is CAWSPTRNEKLFF. CDR3 bases: TGTGCCTGGAGTCCCACTAGGAATGAAAAACTGTTTTTT. The chain couples TRBV30 to TRBJ1-4; D gene ambiguous. Germline values: CDR1 GTSNPN, CDR2 SVGIG (reference sequence). The CDR3 loop spans 13 amino acids. Trimming pared 2 bases from V and 5 bases from J, leaving 9 bases between.

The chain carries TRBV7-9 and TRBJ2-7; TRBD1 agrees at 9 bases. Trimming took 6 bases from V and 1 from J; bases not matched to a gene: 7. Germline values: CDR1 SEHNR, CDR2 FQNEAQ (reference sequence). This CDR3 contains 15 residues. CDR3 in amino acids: CASSSTGTGSYEQYF. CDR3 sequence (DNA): TGTGCCAGCAGTTCCACCGGGACAGGGTCCTACGAGCAGTACTTC.

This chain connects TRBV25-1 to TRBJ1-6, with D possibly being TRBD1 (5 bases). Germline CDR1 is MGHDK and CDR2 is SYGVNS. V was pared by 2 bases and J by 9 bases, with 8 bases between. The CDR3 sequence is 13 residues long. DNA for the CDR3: TGTGCCAGCAGTGAAAACGGGGCTTCACCCCTCCACTTT. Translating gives CASSENGASPLHF.